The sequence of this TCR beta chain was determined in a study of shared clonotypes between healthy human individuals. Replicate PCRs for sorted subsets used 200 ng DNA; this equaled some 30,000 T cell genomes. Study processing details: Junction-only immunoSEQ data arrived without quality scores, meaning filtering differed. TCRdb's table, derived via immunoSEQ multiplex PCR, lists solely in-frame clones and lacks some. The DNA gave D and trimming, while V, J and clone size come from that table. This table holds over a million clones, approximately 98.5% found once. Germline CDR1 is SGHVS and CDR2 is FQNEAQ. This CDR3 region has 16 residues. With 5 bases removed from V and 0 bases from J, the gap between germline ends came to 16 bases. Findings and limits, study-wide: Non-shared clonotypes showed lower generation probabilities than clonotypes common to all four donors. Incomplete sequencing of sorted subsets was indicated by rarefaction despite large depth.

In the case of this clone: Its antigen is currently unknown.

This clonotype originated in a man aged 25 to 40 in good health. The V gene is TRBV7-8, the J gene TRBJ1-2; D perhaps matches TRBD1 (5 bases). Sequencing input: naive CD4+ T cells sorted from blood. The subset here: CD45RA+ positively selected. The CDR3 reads CASSPMGRETNYGYTF. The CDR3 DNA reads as TGTGCCAGCAGCCCCATGGGACGGGAGACTAACTATGGCTACACCTTC.